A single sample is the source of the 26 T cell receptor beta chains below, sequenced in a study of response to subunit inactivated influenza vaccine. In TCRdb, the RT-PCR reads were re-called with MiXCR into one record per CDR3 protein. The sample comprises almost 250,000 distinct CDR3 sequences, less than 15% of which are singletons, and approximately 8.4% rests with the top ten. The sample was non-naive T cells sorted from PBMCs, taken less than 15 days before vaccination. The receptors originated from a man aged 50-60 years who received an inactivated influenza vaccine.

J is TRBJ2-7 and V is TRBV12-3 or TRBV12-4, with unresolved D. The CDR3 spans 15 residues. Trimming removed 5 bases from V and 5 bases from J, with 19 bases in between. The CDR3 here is CASSLDGLRSDEQYF. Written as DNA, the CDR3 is TGTGCCAGCAGTCTGGACGGTCTCAGATCTGACGAGCAGTACTTC.

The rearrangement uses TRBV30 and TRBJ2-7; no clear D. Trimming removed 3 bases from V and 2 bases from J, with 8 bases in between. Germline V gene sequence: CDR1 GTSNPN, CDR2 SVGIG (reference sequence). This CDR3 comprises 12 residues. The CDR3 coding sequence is TGTGCCTGGAGAGGCGCCGCCTACGAGCAGTACTTC. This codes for CAWRGAAYEQYF.

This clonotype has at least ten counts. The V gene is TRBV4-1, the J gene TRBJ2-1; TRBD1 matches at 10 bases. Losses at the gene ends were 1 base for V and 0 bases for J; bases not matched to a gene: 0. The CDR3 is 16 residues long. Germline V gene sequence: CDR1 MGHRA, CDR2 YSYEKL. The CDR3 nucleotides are TGCGCCAGCAGCCAAGGGACAGGGGGCTCCTACAATGAGCAGTTCTTC. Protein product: CASSQGTGGSYNEQFF.

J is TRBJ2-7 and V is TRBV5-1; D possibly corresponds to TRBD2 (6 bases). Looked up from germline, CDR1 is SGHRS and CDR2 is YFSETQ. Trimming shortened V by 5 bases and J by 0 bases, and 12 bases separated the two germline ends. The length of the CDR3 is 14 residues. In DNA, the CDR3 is TGCGCCAGCAGACCTCGGGAGACCTCCTACGAGCAGTACTTC. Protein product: CASRPRETSYEQYF.

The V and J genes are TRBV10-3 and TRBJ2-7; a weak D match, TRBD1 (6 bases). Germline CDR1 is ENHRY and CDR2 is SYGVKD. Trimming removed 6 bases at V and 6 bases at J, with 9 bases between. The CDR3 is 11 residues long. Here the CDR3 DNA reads TGTGCCATCAGGACAGGAAGCGAGCAGTACTTC. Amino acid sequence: CAIRTGSEQYF.

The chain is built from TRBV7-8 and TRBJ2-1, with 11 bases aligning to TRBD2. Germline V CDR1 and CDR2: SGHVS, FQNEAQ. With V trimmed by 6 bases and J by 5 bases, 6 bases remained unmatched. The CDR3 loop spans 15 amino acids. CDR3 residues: CASSPTSGSDNEQFF. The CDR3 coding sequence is TGTGCCAGCAGTCCCACTAGCGGGAGCGACAATGAGCAGTTCTTC. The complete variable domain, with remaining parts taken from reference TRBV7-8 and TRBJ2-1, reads GAGVSQSPRYKVAKRGQDVALRCDPISGHVSLFWYQQALGQGPEFLTYFQNEAQLDKSGLPSDRFFAERPEGSVSTLKIQRTQQEDSAVYLCASSPTSGSDNEQFFGPGTRLTVL.

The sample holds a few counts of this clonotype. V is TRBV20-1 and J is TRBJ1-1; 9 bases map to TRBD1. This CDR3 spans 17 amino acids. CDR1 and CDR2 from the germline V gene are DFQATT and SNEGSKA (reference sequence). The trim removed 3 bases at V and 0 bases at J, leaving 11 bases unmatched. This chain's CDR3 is CSASLAGQGGLNTEAFF. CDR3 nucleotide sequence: TGCAGTGCTAGCCTAGCGGGACAGGGAGGTTTGAACACTGAAGCTTTCTTT.

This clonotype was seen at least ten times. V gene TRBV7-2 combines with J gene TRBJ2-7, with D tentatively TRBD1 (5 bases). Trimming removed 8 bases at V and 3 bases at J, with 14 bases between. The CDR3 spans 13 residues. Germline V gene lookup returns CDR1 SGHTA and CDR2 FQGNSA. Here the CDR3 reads CASGQGLLYEQYF. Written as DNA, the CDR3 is TGTGCCAGCGGCCAGGGATTGCTCTACGAGCAGTACTTC.

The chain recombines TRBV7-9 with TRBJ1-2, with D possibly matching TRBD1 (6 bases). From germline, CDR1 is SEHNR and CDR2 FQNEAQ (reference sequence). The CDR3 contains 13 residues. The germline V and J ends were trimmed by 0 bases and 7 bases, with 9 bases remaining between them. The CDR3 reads CASSLAQGGGYTF. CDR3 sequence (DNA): TGTGCCAGCAGCTTAGCACAGGGTGGTGGCTACACCTTC.

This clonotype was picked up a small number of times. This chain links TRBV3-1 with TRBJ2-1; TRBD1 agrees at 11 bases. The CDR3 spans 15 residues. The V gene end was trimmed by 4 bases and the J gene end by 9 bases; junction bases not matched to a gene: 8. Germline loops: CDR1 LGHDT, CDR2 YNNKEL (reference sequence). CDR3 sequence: CASSPRDRGYGEQFF. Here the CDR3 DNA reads TGTGCCAGCAGCCCCCGGGACAGGGGGTATGGTGAGCAGTTCTTC.

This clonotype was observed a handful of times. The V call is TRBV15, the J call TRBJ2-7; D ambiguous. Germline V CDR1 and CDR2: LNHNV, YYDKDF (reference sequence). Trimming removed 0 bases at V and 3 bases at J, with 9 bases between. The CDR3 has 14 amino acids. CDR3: CATSRDYGDYEQYF. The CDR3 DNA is TGTGCCACCAGCAGAGATTACGGAGACTACGAGCAGTACTTC.

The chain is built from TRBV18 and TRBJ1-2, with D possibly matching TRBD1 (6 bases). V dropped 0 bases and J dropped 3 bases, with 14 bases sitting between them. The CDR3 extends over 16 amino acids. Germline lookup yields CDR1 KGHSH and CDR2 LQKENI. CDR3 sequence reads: CASSPPYAQGDYGYTF. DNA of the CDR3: TGTGCCAGCTCACCACCCTACGCACAGGGAGACTATGGCTACACCTTC. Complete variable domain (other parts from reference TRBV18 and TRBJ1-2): NAGVMQNPRHLVRRRGQEARLRCSPMKGHSHVYWYRQLPEEGLKFMVYLQKENIIDESGMPKERFSAEFPKEGPSILRIQQVVRGDSAAYFCASSPPYAQGDYGYTFGSGTRLTVV.

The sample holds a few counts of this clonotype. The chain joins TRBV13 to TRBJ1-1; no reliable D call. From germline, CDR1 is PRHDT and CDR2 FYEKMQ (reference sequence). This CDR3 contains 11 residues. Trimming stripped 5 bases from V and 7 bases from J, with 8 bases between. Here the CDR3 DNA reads TGTGCCAGCAGCCTCGGGAGTGAAGCTTTCTTT. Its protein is CASSLGSEAFF.

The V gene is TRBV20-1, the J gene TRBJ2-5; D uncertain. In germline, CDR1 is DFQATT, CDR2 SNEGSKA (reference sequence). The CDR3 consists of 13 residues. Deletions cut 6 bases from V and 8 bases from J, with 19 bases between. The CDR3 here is CSALYPETNTQYF. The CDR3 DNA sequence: TGCAGTGCCTTATATCCTGAGACCAACACCCAGTACTTC.

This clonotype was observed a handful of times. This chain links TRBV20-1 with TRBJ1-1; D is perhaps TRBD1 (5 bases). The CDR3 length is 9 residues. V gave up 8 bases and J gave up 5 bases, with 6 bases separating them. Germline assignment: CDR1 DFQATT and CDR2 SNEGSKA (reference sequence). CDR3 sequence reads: CSRGTEAFF. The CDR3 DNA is TGCAGTCGGGGGACTGAAGCTTTCTTT.

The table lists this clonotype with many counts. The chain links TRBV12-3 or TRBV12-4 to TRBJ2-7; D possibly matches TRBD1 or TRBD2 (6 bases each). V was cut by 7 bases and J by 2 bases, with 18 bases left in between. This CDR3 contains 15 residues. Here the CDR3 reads CASTQGGGRTYEQYF. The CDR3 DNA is TGTGCCAGCACCCAAGGAGGGGGTCGAACCTACGAGCAGTACTTC.

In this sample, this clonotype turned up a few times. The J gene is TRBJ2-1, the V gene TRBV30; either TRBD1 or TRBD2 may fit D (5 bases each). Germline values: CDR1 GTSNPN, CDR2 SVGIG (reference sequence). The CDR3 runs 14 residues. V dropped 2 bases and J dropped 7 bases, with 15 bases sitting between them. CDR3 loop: CAWSLGWGSNEQFF. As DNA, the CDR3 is TGTGCCTGGAGTTTGGGATGGGGGAGTAATGAGCAGTTCTTC. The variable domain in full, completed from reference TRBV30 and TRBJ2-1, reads SQTIHQWPATLVQPVGSPLSLECTVEGTSNPNLYWYRQAAGRGLQLLFYSVGIGQISSEVPQNLSASRPQDRQFILSSKKLLLSDSGFYLCAWSLGWGSNEQFFGPGTRLTVL.

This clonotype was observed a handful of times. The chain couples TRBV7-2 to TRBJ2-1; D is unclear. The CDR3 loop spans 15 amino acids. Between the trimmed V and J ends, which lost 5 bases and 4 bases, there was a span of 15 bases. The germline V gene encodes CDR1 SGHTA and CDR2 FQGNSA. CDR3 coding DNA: TGTGCCAGCAGCCCAAACCAACCGGGTTACAATGAGCAGTTCTTC. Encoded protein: CASSPNQPGYNEQFF.

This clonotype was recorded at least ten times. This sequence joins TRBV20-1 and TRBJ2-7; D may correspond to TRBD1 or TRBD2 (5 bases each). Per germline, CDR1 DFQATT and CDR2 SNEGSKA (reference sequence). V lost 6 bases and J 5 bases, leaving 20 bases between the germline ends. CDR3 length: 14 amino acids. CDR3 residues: CSARSAGPADEQYF. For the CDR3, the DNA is TGCAGTGCCCGATCTGCAGGGCCAGCGGACGAGCAGTACTTC.

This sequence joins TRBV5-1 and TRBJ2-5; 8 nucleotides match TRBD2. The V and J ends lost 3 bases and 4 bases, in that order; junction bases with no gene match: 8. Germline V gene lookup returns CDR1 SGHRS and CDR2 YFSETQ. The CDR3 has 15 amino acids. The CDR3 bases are TGCGCCAGCAGCTCCGCTCCAGCGGGGGTAGAGACCCAGTACTTC. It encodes CASSSAPAGVETQYF.

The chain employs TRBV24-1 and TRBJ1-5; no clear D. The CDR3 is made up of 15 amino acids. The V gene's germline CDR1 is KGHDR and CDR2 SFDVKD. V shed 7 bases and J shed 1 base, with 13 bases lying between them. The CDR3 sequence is CATSDGGRSNQPQHF. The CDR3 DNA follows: TGTGCCACCAGCGACGGAGGAAGGAGCAATCAGCCCCAGCATTTT.

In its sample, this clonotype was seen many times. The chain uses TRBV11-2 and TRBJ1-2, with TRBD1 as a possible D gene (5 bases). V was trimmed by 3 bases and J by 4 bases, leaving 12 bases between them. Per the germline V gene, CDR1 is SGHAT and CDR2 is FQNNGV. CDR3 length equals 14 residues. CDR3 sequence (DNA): TGTGCCAGCAGCTTGGACCAGGGTCTCTATGGCTACACCTTC. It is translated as CASSLDQGLYGYTF.

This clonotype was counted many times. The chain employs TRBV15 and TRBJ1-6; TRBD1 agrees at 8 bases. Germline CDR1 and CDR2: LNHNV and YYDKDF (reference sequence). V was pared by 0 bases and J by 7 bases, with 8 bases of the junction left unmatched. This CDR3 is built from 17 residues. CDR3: CATSREPGQVSNSPLHF. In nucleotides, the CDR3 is TGTGCCACCAGCAGAGAGCCGGGACAGGTTTCAAATTCACCCCTCCACTTT.

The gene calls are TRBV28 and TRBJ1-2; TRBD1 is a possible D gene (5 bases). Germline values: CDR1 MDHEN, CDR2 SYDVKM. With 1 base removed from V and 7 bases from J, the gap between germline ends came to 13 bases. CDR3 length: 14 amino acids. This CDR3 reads CASSLLQRGGGYTF. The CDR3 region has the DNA TGTGCCAGCAGTTTATTACAAAGGGGCGGTGGCTACACCTTC.

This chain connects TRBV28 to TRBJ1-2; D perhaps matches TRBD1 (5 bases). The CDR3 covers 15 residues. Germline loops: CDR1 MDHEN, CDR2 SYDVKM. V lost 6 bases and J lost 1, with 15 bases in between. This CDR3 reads CASSPTGRINYGYTF. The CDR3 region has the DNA TGTGCCAGCAGCCCCACGGGACGGATTAACTATGGCTACACCTTC.

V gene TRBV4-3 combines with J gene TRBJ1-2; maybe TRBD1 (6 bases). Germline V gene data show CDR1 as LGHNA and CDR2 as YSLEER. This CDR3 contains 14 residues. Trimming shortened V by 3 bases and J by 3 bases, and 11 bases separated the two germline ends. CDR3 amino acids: CASSHQGWDYGYTF. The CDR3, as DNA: TGCGCCAGCAGCCATCAGGGGTGGGACTATGGCTACACCTTC.